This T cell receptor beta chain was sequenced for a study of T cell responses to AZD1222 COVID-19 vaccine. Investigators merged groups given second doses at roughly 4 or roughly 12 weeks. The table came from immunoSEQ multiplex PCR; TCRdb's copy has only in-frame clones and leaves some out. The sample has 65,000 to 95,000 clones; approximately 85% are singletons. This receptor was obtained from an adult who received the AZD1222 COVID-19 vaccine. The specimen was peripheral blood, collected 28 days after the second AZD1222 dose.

Written as DNA, the CDR3 is TGTGCCAGCCCATCGGCGGCCGGTGAAGCTTTCTTT. It encodes CASPSAAGEAFF. The chain joins TRBV28 to TRBJ1-1; D is unclear. Germline V CDR1 and CDR2: MDHEN, SYDVKM. V was cut by 8 bases and J by 7 bases, with 14 bases left in between. This CDR3 comprises 12 residues.